A single sample is the source of the 8 T cell receptor beta chains below, sequenced in a study of blood T cell repertoires in COVID-19 (TCRdb year 2020). Libraries were constructed by the immunoSEQ multiplex PCR assay. TCRdb carries this immuneACCESS record with in-frame sequences only. Its versions omit some clonotypes, under half of them owing to an unresolved V gene in the studies checked, with the rest unexplained. Present in this sample are 200,000 to 250,000 clones, roughly 84% of which were seen just once. The ten largest clones capture 3.6% of the sample. Sequenced sample: peripheral blood. These receptors all stem from a woman of 80 years or more with acute or convalescent COVID-19.

J is TRBJ1-4 and V is TRBV10-3; 8 bases agree with TRBD1. The CDR3 sequence is 14 residues long. The trim removed 10 bases at V and 4 bases at J, leaving 8 bases unmatched. Germline V gives CDR1 ENHRY, CDR2 SYGVKD. The CDR3 region has the DNA TGTGCCAGCAGCCGGGACAGGAGTAATGAAAAACTGTTTTTT. The encoded protein is CASSRDRSNEKLFF.

This chain links TRBV19 with TRBJ2-3; D is possibly TRBD2 (7 bases). Germline loops: CDR1 LNHDA, CDR2 SQIVND (reference sequence). Deletions cut 5 bases from V and 4 bases from J, with 28 bases between. The CDR3 has 19 amino acids. The CDR3 reads CASSPRSGGGRPGADTQYF. The CDR3 DNA follows: TGTGCCAGTAGTCCACGAAGCGGCGGGGGCCGCCCGGGGGCAGATACGCAGTATTTT.

This chain joins TRBV19 and TRBJ2-7; 12 nucleotides match TRBD2. CDR3 length equals 15 residues. V lost 3 bases, J lost 3 bases, and 3 bases stayed unmatched. Germline V CDR1 and CDR2: LNHDA, SQIVND (reference sequence). CDR3 sequence reads: CASSITSGGFYEQYF. CDR3 in DNA: TGTGCCAGTAGTATTACTAGCGGGGGGTTCTACGAGCAGTACTTC.

This chain links TRBV2 with TRBJ1-2; D gene uncertain. The ends were cut back, 4 bases at V and 5 bases at J, with 11 bases in the middle. Germline values: CDR1 SNHLY, CDR2 FYNNEI. CDR3 length: 13 residues. CDR3 amino acids: CASSVGRNYGYTF. The DNA of the CDR3 is TGTGCCAGCAGTGTAGGCAGGAATTATGGCTACACCTTC.

The chain recombines TRBV12-3 or TRBV12-4 with TRBJ2-1; TRBD2 is a possible D gene (6 bases). The CDR3 sequence is 13 residues long. Trimming removed 5 bases at V and 4 bases at J, with 9 bases between. CDR3 residues: CASSLGGYNEQFF. CDR3 coding DNA: TGTGCCAGCAGTCTCGGGGGTTACAATGAGCAGTTCTTC.

This clone was counted once. The chain uses TRBV4-2 and TRBJ1-5; 7 bases line up with TRBD1. The length of the CDR3 is 14 residues. The germline V gene encodes CDR1 LGHNA and CDR2 YNFKEQ. Trimming removed 2 bases from V and 5 bases from J; junction bases left unmatched: 3. The CDR3 sequence: CASSQTGEDQPQHF. The CDR3 DNA is TGTGCCAGCAGCCAAACAGGGGAAGATCAGCCCCAGCATTTT.

This chain's CDR3 is CASSDRDRSGNTIYF. CDR3 bases: TGTGCCAGCAGCGACAGGGACCGCTCTGGAAACACCATATATTTT. The gene calls are TRBV6-5 and TRBJ1-3; 7 positions agree with TRBD1. The germline V gene has CDR1 MNHEY and CDR2 SVGAGI. V was clipped by 6 bases and J by 0 bases; unmatched bases: 5. CDR3 length: 15 residues.

The rearrangement uses TRBV13 and TRBJ2-1; TRBD2 matches at 13 bases. Germline assignment: CDR1 PRHDT and CDR2 FYEKMQ (reference sequence). The CDR3 runs to 16 residues. V dropped 3 bases and J dropped 6; count of bases not matched to a gene: 5. The CDR3 reads CASSFSGLAGINEQFF. CDR3 DNA: TGTGCCAGCAGCTTCTCGGGACTAGCGGGGATCAATGAGCAGTTCTTC.